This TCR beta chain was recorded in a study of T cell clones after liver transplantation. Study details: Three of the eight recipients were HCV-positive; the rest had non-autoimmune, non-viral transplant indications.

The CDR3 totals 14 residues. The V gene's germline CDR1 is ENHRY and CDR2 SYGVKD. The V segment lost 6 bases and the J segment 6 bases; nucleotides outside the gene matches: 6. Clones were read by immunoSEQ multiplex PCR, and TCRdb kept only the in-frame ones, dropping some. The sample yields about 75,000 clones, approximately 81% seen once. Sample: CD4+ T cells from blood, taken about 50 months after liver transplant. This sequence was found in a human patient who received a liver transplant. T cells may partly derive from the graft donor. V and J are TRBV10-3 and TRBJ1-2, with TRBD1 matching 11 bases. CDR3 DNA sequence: TGTGCCATCAGCGAAAGGGACAGGGGGGATGGCTACACCTTC. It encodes CAISERDRGDGYTF.